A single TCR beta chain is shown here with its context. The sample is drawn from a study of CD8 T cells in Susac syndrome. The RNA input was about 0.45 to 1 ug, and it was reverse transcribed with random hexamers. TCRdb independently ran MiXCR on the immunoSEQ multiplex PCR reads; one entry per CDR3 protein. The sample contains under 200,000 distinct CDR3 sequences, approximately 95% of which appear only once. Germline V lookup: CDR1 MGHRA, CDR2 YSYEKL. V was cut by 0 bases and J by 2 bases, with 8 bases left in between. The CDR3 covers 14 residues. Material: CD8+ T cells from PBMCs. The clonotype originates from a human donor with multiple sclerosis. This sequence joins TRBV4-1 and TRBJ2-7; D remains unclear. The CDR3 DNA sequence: TGCGCCAGCAGCCAAGATCCGCAAACCTACGAGCAGTACTTC. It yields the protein CASSQDPQTYEQYF.